Following are 18 T cell receptor beta chains from one sample sequenced in a study of cytomegalovirus exposure and HLA in healthy donors. The PCR made use of 60 Vbeta and 13 Jbeta primers. Some clones are missing from TCRdb's copy, which holds only in-frame ones; the method was immunoSEQ multiplex PCR. The data show tens of thousands of clones, with more than 80% seen just once and about an eighth held by the top ten. The sample comprised PBMCs. These receptors all stem from a middle-aged woman in good health and CMV-seropositive.

The chain recombines TRBV18 with TRBJ2-5; D gene unclear. CDR1 KGHSH and CDR2 LQKENI come from the germline V gene. CDR3 size: 14 residues. Trimming removed 3 bases at V and 0 bases at J, with 8 bases between. The CDR3 region has the DNA TGTGCCAGCTCACCGACTGCATACCAAGAGACCCAGTACTTC. Encoded protein: CASSPTAYQETQYF.

Written as DNA, the CDR3 is TGTGCCAGCTCACCAGGACAGGGCAATGAGCAGTTCTTC. Translating it yields CASSPGQGNEQFF. The rearrangement links TRBV18 to TRBJ2-1, with 8 bases that match TRBD1. Trimming cost V 2 bases and J 6 bases; bases outside gene matches: 0. This CDR3 region has 13 residues. CDR1 and CDR2 (germline): KGHSH, LQKENI.

V usage is TRBV7-2 and J usage is TRBJ2-3; the D is unclear. Germline values: CDR1 SGHTA, CDR2 FQGNSA. Trimming took 8 bases from V and 5 from J, leaving 11 bases between them. This CDR3 region has 12 residues. The CDR3 region is CASAAKLDTQYF. In DNA form, the CDR3 reads TGTGCCAGCGCCGCTAAGTTAGATACGCAGTATTTT. Drawing the rest from reference TRBV7-2 and TRBJ2-3, the complete variable domain is GAGVSQSPSNKVTEKGKDVELRCDPISGHTALYWYRQSLGQGLEFLIYFQGNSAPDKSGLPSDRFSAERTGGSVSTLTIQRTQQEDSAVYLCASAAKLDTQYFGPGTRLTVL.

The chain has TRBV7-9 and TRBJ2-7; D is unresolved. The V and J ends lost 4 bases and 5 bases respectively, with 12 bases between them. The CDR3 is 13 amino acids. Germline CDR1 is SEHNR and CDR2 is FQNEAQ (reference sequence). CDR3 loop: CASSSHSFHEQYF. CDR3 DNA sequence: TGTGCCAGCAGCTCACATTCTTTCCACGAGCAGTACTTC.

The chain combines TRBV7-2 with TRBJ2-5, with D hard to call. V was pared by 1 base and J by 1 base, with 10 bases between. The CDR3 length is 15 residues. From germline, CDR1 is SGHTA and CDR2 FQGNSA. The CDR3 loop is CASSLGVLFQETQYF. DNA of the CDR3: TGTGCCAGCAGCTTAGGCGTCTTGTTCCAAGAGACCCAGTACTTC.

This clone occurred once. CDR3 region: CASSTQGATEAFF. The CDR3 DNA reads TGTGCCAGCAGCACCCAGGGGGCCACTGAAGCTTTCTTT. The chain carries TRBV13 and TRBJ1-1; TRBD1 agrees at 8 bases. J was trimmed by 4 bases and V by 5 bases; bases with no gene match: 3. The germline CDR1 and CDR2 sequences are PRHDT and FYEKMQ (reference sequence). This CDR3 is 13 amino acids long.

This clone has a handful of counts. V is TRBV7-2 and J is TRBJ2-3; 10 bases are a match to TRBD1. The germline CDR1 and CDR2 sequences are SGHTA and FQGNSA. Trimming removed 1 base from V and 8 bases from J; junction bases left unmatched: 0. CDR3 length: 13 amino acids. As DNA, the CDR3 is TGTGCCAGCAGCTTAGGGACAGGGGGTACGCAGTATTTT. Protein sequence: CASSLGTGGTQYF.

The V call is TRBV11-2, the J call TRBJ2-3, with D hard to call. The CDR3 is 13 residues long. Germline CDR1 reads SGHAT; CDR2 reads FQNNGV. Between the trimmed V and J ends, which lost 1 base and 6 bases, there was a span of 8 bases. The CDR3 spells CASSLGYADTQYF. The CDR3 DNA follows: TGTGCCAGCAGCTTAGGATATGCGGATACGCAGTATTTT.

This chain links TRBV7-9 with TRBJ1-1, with no clear D. Germline lookup yields CDR1 SEHNR and CDR2 FQNEAQ (reference sequence). Trimming took 2 bases from V and 7 from J, leaving 11 bases between them. The CDR3 is made up of 13 amino acids. This CDR3 reads CASSLIAGGEAFF. In DNA, the CDR3 is TGTGCCAGCAGCTTAATCGCGGGAGGTGAAGCTTTCTTT.

The chain recombines TRBV4-3 with TRBJ2-5; D is undetermined. The CDR3 length is 16 residues. The V end was cut by 0 bases, the J end by 6 bases, with 17 bases between. CDR1 is LGHNA and CDR2 is YSLEER in the germline V gene. The CDR3 is CASSQDPLDGSKTQYF. The CDR3 DNA sequence: TGCGCCAGCAGCCAAGATCCCCTCGACGGGTCAAAGACCCAGTACTTC.

The V gene is TRBV7-2, the J gene TRBJ1-1, with TRBD1 as a possible D gene (6 bases). This CDR3 region has 13 residues. From germline, CDR1 is SGHTA and CDR2 FQGNSA. Between the trimmed V and J ends, which lost 5 bases and 1 base, there was a span of 8 bases. DNA for the CDR3: TGTGCCAGCAGCACACAGGGGAACACTGAAGCTTTCTTT. This encodes CASSTQGNTEAFF.

This chain joins TRBV14 and TRBJ2-3; 7 nucleotides align to TRBD2. Germline CDR1 reads SGHDN; CDR2 reads FVKESK. V shed 8 bases, J shed 0 bases, and the junction held 8 bases outside the gene matches. The CDR3 contains 15 residues. CDR3 nucleotides: TGTGCCAGCCGCGGAGCGGGGCTGAGCACAGATACGCAGTATTTT. Translation gives CASRGAGLSTDTQYF.

The chain employs TRBV7-8 and TRBJ1-1; 7 bases are a match to TRBD1. Germline loops: CDR1 SGHVS, CDR2 FQNEAQ. The CDR3 spans 15 residues. V was clipped by 8 bases and J by 2 bases; unmatched bases: 11. The DNA of the CDR3 is TGTGCCAGCCTCGACAGGGAAGTCAGAAACACTGAAGCTTTCTTT. Protein product: CASLDREVRNTEAFF.

This chain links TRBV7-6 with TRBJ1-2; a possible D gene is TRBD1 (6 bases). V shed 4 bases and J shed 11 bases, with 20 bases lying between them. Germline V gives CDR1 SGHVS, CDR2 FNYEAQ. The CDR3 loop spans 14 amino acids. CDR3 coding DNA: TGTGCCAGCAGCTGGGAGTCAGGGGTCGGGCGGTACACCTTC. Translating it yields CASSWESGVGRYTF.

CDR3 protein: CASSLGQRADLYEQYF. CDR3 DNA: TGTGCCAGCAGCTTAGGCCAGCGGGCGGATCTCTACGAGCAGTACTTC. The V and J genes are TRBV7-9 and TRBJ2-7; TRBD2 might be the D (6 bases). CDR1 is SEHNR and CDR2 is FQNEAQ in the germline V gene (reference sequence). The V gene lost 1 base and the J gene lost 3 bases, with 16 bases spanning the gap. This CDR3 has 16 residues.

For this clone: The junction departs from the called germline gene at one end, perhaps through a read error. The CDR3 here is CAGSPRQGATDTQYF. In DNA form, the CDR3 reads TGTGCCGGTAGTCCGCGACAGGGGGCAACAGATACGCAGTATTTT. The chain recombines TRBV19 with TRBJ2-3; 10 positions agree with TRBD1. The V gene's germline CDR1 is LNHDA and CDR2 SQIVND (reference sequence). The CDR3 loop spans 15 amino acids.

The rearrangement joins TRBV28 to TRBJ1-2; 9 bases fit TRBD1. Germline CDR1 reads MDHEN; CDR2 reads SYDVKM. Trimming cost V 4 bases and J 2 bases; bases outside gene matches: 5. CDR3 length: 15 residues. CDR3 sequence reads: CASSSSGTGNYGYTF. Written as DNA, the CDR3 is TGTGCCAGCAGTTCCTCTGGGACAGGGAACTATGGCTACACCTTC.

V is TRBV5-4 and J is TRBJ2-1; 8 bases map to TRBD1. The CDR3 consists of 15 residues. The V segment lost 4 bases and the J segment 2 bases; nucleotides outside the gene matches: 5. CDR1 is SGHNT and CDR2 is YYREEE in the germline V gene (reference sequence). CDR3 in DNA: TGTGCCAGCAGCCGCTCGGACAGGGCCTACAATGAGCAGTTCTTC. Residues: CASSRSDRAYNEQFF.